The 26 T cell receptor beta chains given below trace back to one sample, sequenced in a study of blood T cell repertoires in COVID-19. Only in-frame clones appear in the TCRdb table, and some are missing; sequencing was by immunoSEQ multiplex PCR. The sample lists around 420,000 clones, nearly 90% occurring once. What was sequenced was PBMCs or T cells enriched from blood (not recorded which). These receptors were obtained from a woman aged 40 to 49 with acute COVID-19.

This chain connects TRBV29-1 to TRBJ1-1, with TRBD1 matching over 8 bases. Losses at the gene ends were 3 bases for V and 4 bases for J; bases not matched to a gene: 7. Germline V CDR1 and CDR2: SQVTM, ANQGSEA. The CDR3 has 14 amino acids. The CDR3 region is CSVETRGRSTEAFF. CDR3 sequence (DNA): TGCAGCGTTGAGACCAGGGGGCGAAGCACTGAAGCTTTCTTT.

The V call is TRBV6-5, the J call TRBJ1-4; no firm D call. Germline V CDR1 and CDR2: MNHEY, SVGAGI. The CDR3 runs 12 residues. This chain's CDR3 is CAGRQRNEKLFF. The DNA of the CDR3 is TGTGCTGGGCGACAACGTAATGAAAAACTGTTTTTT.

The table lists this clone with a few counts. This sequence joins TRBV5-1 and TRBJ1-4; D is unclear. Trimming stripped 1 base from V and 2 bases from J, with 12 bases between. Germline V gives CDR1 SGHRS, CDR2 YFSETQ. There are 16 residues in the CDR3. CDR3 DNA: TGCGCCAGCAGCTTGTACGTGAGCGCTACTAATGAAAAACTGTTTTTT. It encodes CASSLYVSATNEKLFF.

The chain combines TRBV7-9 with TRBJ1-2; D may be TRBD1 (5 bases). CDR1 and CDR2 (germline): SEHNR, FQNEAQ (reference sequence). The germline V and J ends were trimmed by 7 bases and 6 bases, with 12 bases remaining between them. The CDR3 totals 12 residues. CDR3 amino acids: CASTSGANGYTF. CDR3 nucleotide sequence: TGTGCCAGCACCTCTGGGGCGAATGGCTACACCTTC.

J is TRBJ1-1 and V is TRBV9, with D hard to call. Germline-derived CDR1 and CDR2 are SGDLS and YYNGEE. The CDR3 covers 15 residues. The germline V and J ends were trimmed by 4 bases and 3 bases, with 16 bases remaining between them. The CDR3 DNA is TGTGCCAGCAGCCCGCGACACGTCCTGGACACTGAAGCTTTCTTT. This encodes CASSPRHVLDTEAFF.

V is TRBV4-1 and J is TRBJ2-7; 8 bases align to TRBD2. V lost 1 base to trimming and J lost 7 bases; unmatched junction nucleotides: 9. There are 15 residues in the CDR3. CDR1 is MGHRA and CDR2 is YSYEKL in the germline V gene. CDR3 amino acids: CASSQGAGGPSEQYF. The CDR3 DNA reads as TGCGCCAGCAGCCAAGGGGCGGGGGGTCCCAGTGAGCAGTACTTC.

In regard to this clone: At one boundary the junction diverges from the germline segment, which might be a read error. The chain combines TRBV7-9 with TRBJ2-5; D remains ambiguous. The CDR3 spans 14 residues. CDR1 is SEHNR and CDR2 is FQNEAQ in the germline V gene (reference sequence). The CDR3 DNA follows: TGTGCCAGCAGCTTACTCCAAAACCAGGAGACCCAGTACTTC. It encodes CASSLLQNQETQYF.

This sequence joins TRBV12-3 or TRBV12-4 and TRBJ1-1, with D maybe TRBD1 (6 bases). This CDR3 comprises 13 residues. V was clipped by 5 bases and J by 5 bases, with 12 bases between them. The CDR3 DNA is TGTGCCAGCAGTCAAGAGGACAGAACTGAAGCTTTCTTT. Amino acids: CASSQEDRTEAFF.

The chain carries TRBV4-1 and TRBJ1-5, with D possibly being TRBD1 (5 bases). The germline V and J ends were trimmed by 3 bases and 7 bases, with 13 bases remaining between them. Germline V gene lookup returns CDR1 MGHRA and CDR2 YSYEKL. CDR3 size: 14 residues. This CDR3 is CASSQGQPRQPQHF. The CDR3 DNA reads as TGCGCCAGCAGCCAGGGGCAGCCCAGGCAGCCCCAGCATTTT.

The chain joins TRBV28 to TRBJ2-7; 16 bases line up with TRBD2. V lost 5 bases, J lost 0 bases, and 1 base stayed unmatched. The CDR3 spans 16 residues. CDR1 MDHEN and CDR2 SYDVKM come from the germline V gene. CDR3 nucleotides: TGTGCCAGCAGTGGGACTAGCGGGGGGGACTCCTACGAGCAGTACTTC. This translates into CASSGTSGGDSYEQYF. The full variable domain, in which reference TRBV28 and TRBJ2-7 provide the parts outside the CDR3, is DVKVTQSSRYLVKRTGEKVFLECVQDMDHENMFWYRQDPGLGLRLIYFSYDVKMKEKGDIPEGYSVSREKKERFSLILESASTNQTSMYLCASSGTSGGDSYEQYFGPGTRLTVT.

This clone was detected a few times. V and J are TRBV7-8 and TRBJ1-2; TRBD1 is a possible D gene (5 bases). This CDR3 spans 15 amino acids. V was clipped by 1 base and J by 4 bases, with 13 bases between them. In germline, CDR1 is SGHVS, CDR2 FQNEAQ. The DNA for the CDR3 is TGTGCCAGCAGCTTAGACAGGACCGACCTCTATGGCTACACCTTC. Residues: CASSLDRTDLYGYTF. Full variable domain (rest looked up from reference TRBV7-8 and TRBJ1-2): GAGVSQSPRYKVAKRGQDVALRCDPISGHVSLFWYQQALGQGPEFLTYFQNEAQLDKSGLPSDRFFAERPEGSVSTLKIQRTQQEDSAVYLCASSLDRTDLYGYTFGSGTRLTVV.

This chain joins TRBV30 and TRBJ1-2; weak D call: TRBD1 (5 bases). The CDR3 contains 15 residues. The V end was cut by 7 bases, the J end by 7 bases, with 25 bases between. Germline CDR1 reads GTSNPN; CDR2 reads SVGIG (reference sequence). The CDR3 sequence is CASPRPGAESSGYTF. CDR3 nucleotides: TGTGCCTCTCCTAGGCCTGGGGCGGAAAGTTCTGGCTACACCTTC.

The chain uses TRBV6-5 and TRBJ1-1, with D unresolved. This CDR3 is built from 14 residues. CDR1 and CDR2 from the germline V gene are MNHEY and SVGAGI. Trimming cost V 7 bases and J 5 bases, with 17 bases left between them. The CDR3 region has the DNA TGTGCCAGCATCGGACTGGGAATAGCTACTGAAGCTTTCTTT. This gives the protein CASIGLGIATEAFF.

This clone was detected only once. V gene TRBV7-8 combines with J gene TRBJ2-7, with 9 bases lining up with TRBD2. CDR3 size: 17 residues. Germline CDR1 SGHVS, CDR2 FQNEAQ. Trimming cost V 0 bases and J 1 base; bases outside gene matches: 7. The chain's CDR3 is CASSLALGGGDSYEQYF. CDR3 in DNA: TGTGCCAGCAGCTTAGCCCTCGGCGGGGGGGATTCCTACGAGCAGTACTTC.

The rearrangement links TRBV5-5 to TRBJ2-3; weak D call: TRBD1 (6 bases). This CDR3 comprises 16 residues. Trimming shortened V by 4 bases and J by 0 bases, and 15 bases separated the two germline ends. Germline V gives CDR1 SGHKS, CDR2 YYEKEE (reference sequence). CDR3 amino acids: CASSVGHSSSTDTQYF. In DNA form, the CDR3 reads TGTGCCAGCAGCGTGGGACACTCCTCTAGCACAGATACGCAGTATTTT.

The gene calls are TRBV7-9 and TRBJ2-7; TRBD1 matches at 7 bases. Germline values: CDR1 SEHNR, CDR2 FQNEAQ (reference sequence). The CDR3 sequence is 13 residues long. V shed 1 base, J shed 5 bases, and the junction held 2 bases outside the gene matches. CDR3 coding DNA: TGTGCCAGCAGCTTAGAACAGGGGAACGAGCAGTACTTC. Protein product: CASSLEQGNEQYF.

This clone was recorded many times. The chain couples TRBV7-9 to TRBJ1-1, with D unresolved. The V gene lost 6 bases and the J gene lost 7 bases, with 27 bases spanning the gap. Germline V CDR1 and CDR2: SEHNR, FQNEAQ (reference sequence). The CDR3 consists of 17 residues. The CDR3 sequence is CASRLISMVQEMNEAFF. The CDR3 DNA is TGTGCCAGCAGGTTGATATCCATGGTCCAGGAAATGAATGAAGCTTTCTTT.

The CDR3 sequence is CASSQALRLAGENNEQFF. CDR3 DNA: TGCGCCAGCAGCCAAGCCCTCCGGCTAGCGGGGGAAAACAATGAGCAGTTCTTC. This rearrangement joins TRBV4-1 to TRBJ2-1; the match to TRBD2 covers 10 bases. The CDR3 contains 18 residues. The V segment lost 1 base and the J segment 5 bases; nucleotides outside the gene matches: 11. The germline CDR1 and CDR2 sequences are MGHRA and YSYEKL.

This chain uses TRBV2 with TRBJ2-2; 9 bases agree with TRBD1. This CDR3 contains 15 residues. V lost 8 bases to trimming and J lost 6 bases; unmatched junction nucleotides: 10. Germline V gene data show CDR1 as SNHLY and CDR2 as FYNNEI. The CDR3 DNA reads TGTGCCAGCGTGGTGGGACAGGGATTCGCCGGGGAGCTGTTTTTT. It is translated as CASVVGQGFAGELFF.

The rearrangement uses TRBV6-5 and TRBJ1-1; 9 bases are a match to TRBD1. Germline trimming cut 6 bases from V and 5 bases from J; bases unmatched to any gene: 4. Germline V CDR1 and CDR2: MNHEY, SVGAGI. This CDR3 contains 13 residues. This chain's CDR3 is CASRQGAWTEAFF. Here the CDR3 DNA reads TGTGCCAGCAGACAGGGGGCCTGGACTGAAGCTTTCTTT.

V gene TRBV25-1 combines with J gene TRBJ1-2; tentative D call: TRBD1 (5 bases). This CDR3 spans 13 amino acids. The germline gives CDR1 MGHDK, CDR2 SYGVNS. Trimming took 5 bases from V and 4 from J, leaving 11 bases between them. CDR3 in DNA: TGTGCCAGCAGTCTGGAGACAGCCTATGGCTACACCTTC. The encoded protein is CASSLETAYGYTF.

Remarks on this clone: At one boundary the junction diverges from the germline segment, which might be a read error. V usage is TRBV14 and J usage is TRBJ1-1; 7 nucleotides align to TRBD1. The length of the CDR3 is 14 residues. The V gene's germline CDR1 is SGHDN and CDR2 FVKESK. The DNA for the CDR3 is TGTGCCAGCAGCAAAGACAGGGTTCTTACTGAAGCTTTCTTT. Protein product: CASSKDRVLTEAFF.

This clone was counted between two and nine times. The J gene is TRBJ2-5, the V gene TRBV5-4; 8 positions agree with TRBD2. This CDR3 contains 15 residues. CDR1 and CDR2 from the germline V gene are SGHNT and YYREEE (reference sequence). The junction had 2 bases not matched to a gene; V was cut back by 1 base and J by 0 bases. The CDR3 bases are TGTGCCAGCAGCTTGCGCGGGGGGAACCAAGAGACCCAGTACTTC. Protein sequence: CASSLRGGNQETQYF.

The chain combines TRBV7-9 with TRBJ2-3, with TRBD2 identical over 13 bases. The CDR3 has 16 amino acids. The germline V gene encodes CDR1 SEHNR and CDR2 FQNEAQ (reference sequence). Trimming cost V 5 bases and J 5 bases; bases outside gene matches: 7. The CDR3 spells CASSLRLAGGIDTQYF. The CDR3 DNA reads TGTGCCAGCAGCCTAAGACTAGCGGGGGGTATAGATACGCAGTATTTT.

The chain has TRBV7-8 and TRBJ2-2; TRBD2 might be the D (7 bases). Germline CDR1 reads SGHVS; CDR2 reads FQNEAQ. This CDR3 contains 17 residues. The V and J ends lost 5 bases and 6 bases respectively, with 22 bases between them. CDR3 coding DNA: TGTGCCAGCAGCCCAATGGCGGGGGCGCAAACGCCCGGGGAGCTGTTTTTT. This encodes CASSPMAGAQTPGELFF. The full variable domain, in which reference TRBV7-8 and TRBJ2-2 provide the parts outside the CDR3, is GAGVSQSPRYKVAKRGQDVALRCDPISGHVSLFWYQQALGQGPEFLTYFQNEAQLDKSGLPSDRFFAERPEGSVSTLKIQRTQQEDSAVYLCASSPMAGAQTPGELFFGEGSRLTVL.

This clone was found once. The rearrangement links TRBV5-8 to TRBJ2-3; the match to TRBD2 covers 8 bases. The V gene end was trimmed by 5 bases and the J gene end by 0 bases; junction bases not matched to a gene: 8. The length of the CDR3 is 16 residues. The germline V gene encodes CDR1 SGHTS and CDR2 YDEGEE. CDR3 DNA: TGTGCCAGCAGGTCACGCGGGGGGTCAAGCACAGATACGCAGTATTTT. It codes for CASRSRGGSSTDTQYF.